The sequence of this TCR beta chain was determined in a study of OX40 agonist ivuxolimab in advanced cancers. Background on the whole study: Ivuxolimab was a fully human IgG2 agonistic monoclonal antibody targeting the costimulatory receptor OX40 (CD134). Intravenous ivuxolimab was administered to patients every 2 weeks at six dose levels: 0.01, 0.1, 0.3, 1.5, 3 and 10 mg/kg. Of the 50 to 55 dose-escalation patients, hepatocellular carcinoma was present in 19, melanoma in about 15, renal cell carcinoma in 9 and head and neck cancer in 9. In the dose-escalation cohort, 82.7% of patients were male, and the mean age was around 60 years, with a range of about 23 to 85. Prior anti-PD-1, anti-PD-L1 or anti-CTLA-4 therapy was permitted, and checkpoint inhibitors had been received by roughly 42% of dose-escalation patients. Partial responses were achieved by three dose-escalation patients, of whom one had hepatocellular carcinoma and two had cutaneous melanoma. Peripheral TCRbeta sequencing aimed to test whether ivuxolimab altered TCR sequence diversity and caused clonal T-cell expansion. The monotherapy dose-escalation portion (N of about 50 patients) of the phase I ivuxolimab trial is reported in the paper. Findings and caveats that apply to the study as a whole: Low levels of normalized T-cell clonal expansion were also seen in some patients who did not respond. The antigen specificity of the peripheral T cells that underwent clonal expansion was not determined. On average, CD8+ T cells showed more expanded clones than CD4+ T cells after ivuxolimab. Partial responders in the 0.1-3.0 mg/kg groups had among the lowest normalized peripheral clonal expansion, especially among CD8+ T cells. At doses of 0.1 to 3.0 mg/kg, clonal expansion of both CD4+ and CD8+ blood T cells was observed from baseline to week 6.

The trial excluded patients who had a history of autoimmune disease or were on systemic immunosuppression. Peripheral blood for TCR sequencing was collected from all dose cohorts at baseline, on cycle 4 day 1, and on cycle 7 day 1. The samples were drawn from a first-in-human, open-label, multicenter phase I dose-escalation trial of ivuxolimab. The trial enrolled adults with locally advanced or metastatic head and neck squamous cell, hepatocellular, melanoma or renal cell carcinoma. Before TCR sequencing, CD4+ and CD8+ T cells were separately sorted from peripheral blood. Genomic DNA was isolated from the sorted cells so that the TCRbeta CDR3 region could be sequenced. The immunoSEQ Assay was used to sequence the TCRbeta CDR3 regions. TCRdb's version of the immuneACCESS table is confined to in-frame rearrangements and falls short of the full clone set. An unresolved V gene accounts for under half of the shortfall where checked; the remainder is of unknown origin. Recorded for this sample are fewer than 30,000 clones; over 75% of them occurred a single time. 9.5% to 10% of the sample rests with the top ten.

CDR1 and CDR2 were assigned from the germline V gene as ENHRY and SYGVKD. V lost 4 bases and J lost 2 bases; the stretch between them is 14 bases long. The CDR3 sequence holds 15 residues, the cysteine and phenylalanine included. Only the CDR3 DNA is retained, 45 bases long and in frame from the first base. This clone occurred once. The antigen this receptor binds is unknown. Base qualities are missing; no much larger clone stands one base away. The rearrangement joined TRBV10-3 to TRBJ2-5; the D gene could be TRBD1 or TRBD2, each one agreeing over 5 bases. Sequenced material: CD4+ or CD8+ T cells sorted from blood, taken in a trial of the OX40 agonist ivuxolimab. The origin of this receptor is an adult with an advanced solid tumor such as melanoma, head and neck, liver or kidney cancer. In nucleotide form, the sequence is TGTGCCATCAGTGGAGAGGGGCCTGGACAAGAGACCCAGTACTTC. Its protein is CAISGEGPGQETQYF.